Presented here are 11 T cell receptor beta chains from one specimen sequenced in a study of blood T cell repertoires in COVID-19. Sequencing used immunoSEQ multiplex PCR; TCRdb keeps in-frame clones, though not all of them. Among some 360,000 clones, 70% to 90% were seen once, and the ten largest hold approximately 2.4%. What was sequenced was peripheral blood. These receptors were obtained from a woman aged 55-70 years with COVID-19, enrolled during active disease.

The V and J genes are TRBV5-4 and TRBJ1-1, with TRBD1 matching 8 bases. V lost 3 bases to trimming and J lost 4 bases; unmatched junction nucleotides: 2. This CDR3 is 13 amino acids long. Looked up from germline, CDR1 is SGHNT and CDR2 is YYREEE (reference sequence). Written as DNA, the CDR3 is TGTGCCAGCAGCTACGACAGGGGCACTGAAGCTTTCTTT. This gives the protein CASSYDRGTEAFF. Full variable domain (remainder filled in from reference TRBV5-4 and TRBJ1-1): ETGVTQSPTHLIKTRGQQVTLRCSSQSGHNTVSWYQQALGQGPQFIFQYYREEENGRGNFPPRFSGLQFPNYSSELNVNALELDDSALYLCASSYDRGTEAFFGQGTRLTVV.

The chain has TRBV18 and TRBJ1-6; D gene uncertain. Deletions cut 4 bases from V and 0 bases from J, with 16 bases between. Germline CDR1 KGHSH, CDR2 LQKENI. CDR3 length: 18 amino acids. The CDR3 here is CASSQTPQIASYNSPLHF. The CDR3 nucleotides are TGTGCCAGCTCACAGACACCACAAATCGCCTCCTATAATTCACCCCTCCACTTT.

For this clone: The same CDR3 is also encoded by other DNA sequences in this sample. The chain joins TRBV7-6 to TRBJ1-1, with 8 bases fitting TRBD1. V lost 4 bases and J lost 2; bases outside the gene matches: 3. The CDR3 consists of 14 residues. The germline CDR1 and CDR2 sequences are SGHVS and FNYEAQ. CDR3 in DNA: TGTGCCAGCAGCTCCGGGACAGGCAACACTGAAGCTTTCTTT. Translating gives CASSSGTGNTEAFF.

The rearrangement links TRBV9 to TRBJ1-2; 7 bases align to TRBD1. Germline CDR1 and CDR2: SGDLS and YYNGEE. The CDR3 consists of 13 residues. The V segment lost 2 bases and the J segment 8 bases; nucleotides outside the gene matches: 6. CDR3 sequence: CASSVAQGGGYTF. CDR3 bases: TGTGCCAGCAGCGTTGCCCAGGGGGGAGGCTACACCTTC. Full variable domain (rest looked up from reference TRBV9 and TRBJ1-2): DSGVTQTPKHLITATGQRVTLRCSPRSGDLSVYWYQQSLDQGLQFLIQYYNGEERAKGNILERFSAQQFPDLHSELNLSSLELGDSALYFCASSVAQGGGYTFGSGTRLTVV.

In its sample, this clone was seen a few times. This chain connects TRBV3-1 (or the pseudogene TRBV3-2) to TRBJ2-3; 8 bases align to TRBD2. CDR3 length: 16 residues. V was clipped by 0 bases and J by 5 bases; unmatched bases: 7. Germline values: CDR1 LGHDT, CDR2 YNNKEL (reference sequence). CDR3 nucleotide sequence: TGTGCCAGCAGCCAAGACGGGGGGGCCAAGGGAGATACGCAGTATTTT. Its translation is CASSQDGGAKGDTQYF.

The genes are TRBV4-2 and TRBJ2-7, with TRBD1 identical over 7 bases. Germline V lookup: CDR1 LGHNA, CDR2 YNFKEQ. This CDR3 comprises 16 residues. J gave up 0 bases and V 3 bases, and 8 bases lay outside the gene matches. CDR3 in amino acids: CASSQGDRDSSYEQYF. The CDR3 DNA follows: TGTGCCAGCAGCCAGGGAGACAGGGACAGCTCCTACGAGCAGTACTTC.

The chain uses TRBV4-1 and TRBJ1-1, with 10 bases lining up with TRBD1. Germline V gene lookup returns CDR1 MGHRA and CDR2 YSYEKL. The CDR3 is made up of 16 amino acids. V shed 1 base, J shed 5 bases, and the junction held 7 bases outside the gene matches. CDR3 DNA: TGCGCCAGCAGCCAAGTCTTAGGGGACAGGGGAACTGAAGCTTTCTTT. Protein: CASSQVLGDRGTEAFF.

CDR3 nucleotide sequence: TGTGCCAGCAGCGCTCGGCATGAGGCTAACTATGGCTACACCTTC. It encodes CASSARHEANYGYTF. The genes are TRBV4-2 and TRBJ1-2; D uncertain. V was cut by 5 bases and J by 0 bases, with 13 bases left in between. CDR1 and CDR2 from the germline V gene are LGHNA and YNFKEQ. The CDR3 covers 15 residues.

The rearrangement joins TRBV13 to TRBJ2-2, with D perhaps matching TRBD2 (6 bases). CDR1 and CDR2 (germline): PRHDT, FYEKMQ (reference sequence). Trimming left V 4 bases short and J 8 bases short, with 8 bases between. This CDR3 has 12 amino acids. CDR3 DNA: TGTGCCAGCAGCTACGGAGGGGGGGAGCTGTTTTTT. Translation gives CASSYGGGELFF.

V and J are TRBV19 and TRBJ2-4; 12 bases fit TRBD2. With 5 bases clipped from V and 3 bases from J, the junction kept 14 bases outside the gene matches. The CDR3 runs 19 residues. The germline V gene has CDR1 LNHDA and CDR2 SQIVND (reference sequence). CDR3 residues: CASSPGPRLAGDYKNIQYF. CDR3 nucleotides: TGTGCCAGTAGTCCAGGCCCACGACTAGCGGGGGACTACAAAAACATTCAGTACTTC.

The chain has TRBV19 and TRBJ2-7; 9 bases are a match to TRBD1. The CDR3 loop spans 15 amino acids. With V trimmed by 0 bases and J by 3 bases, 3 bases remained unmatched. Germline V gene data show CDR1 as LNHDA and CDR2 as SQIVND (reference sequence). The CDR3 protein is CASSIDDRGIYEQYF. As DNA, the CDR3 is TGTGCCAGTAGTATAGACGACAGGGGGATCTACGAGCAGTACTTC.